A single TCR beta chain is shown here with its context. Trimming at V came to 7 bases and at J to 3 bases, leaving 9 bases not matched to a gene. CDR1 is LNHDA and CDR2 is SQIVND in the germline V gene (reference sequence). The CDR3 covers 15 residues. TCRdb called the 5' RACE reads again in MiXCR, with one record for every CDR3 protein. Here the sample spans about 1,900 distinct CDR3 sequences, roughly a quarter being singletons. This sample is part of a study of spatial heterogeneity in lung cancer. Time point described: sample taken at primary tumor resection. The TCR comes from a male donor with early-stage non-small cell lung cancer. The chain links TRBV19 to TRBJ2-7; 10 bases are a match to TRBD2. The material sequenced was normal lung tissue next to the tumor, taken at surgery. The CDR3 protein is CASKVGTSAYYEQYF. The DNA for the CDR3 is TGTGCCAGTAAGGTAGGGACTAGCGCTTACTACGAGCAGTACTTC. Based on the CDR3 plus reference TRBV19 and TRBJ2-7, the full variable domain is DGGITQSPKYLFRKEGQNVTLSCEQNLNHDAMYWYRQDPGQGLRLIYYSQIVNDFQKGDIAEGYSVSREKKESFPLTVTSAQKNPTAFYLCASKVGTSAYYEQYFGPGTRLTVT.